The 17 T cell receptor beta chains below were found in one sample sequenced in a study of technical replicates of blood from a handful of donors. The assay was immunoSEQ multiplex PCR, and TCRdb's table has in-frame clones only and misses some. The repertoire includes tens of thousands of clones, around 94% of them detected once, and 0.22% sits in the top ten. The sequenced material came from T cells isolated from PBMCs. Receptor source: a human donor in good health.

The rearrangement joins TRBV11-3 to TRBJ2-1, with a possible D match to TRBD1 (6 bases). Trimming removed 1 base from V and 5 bases from J, with 12 bases in between. CDR3 length: 15 residues. Germline V gene lookup returns CDR1 SGHNT and CDR2 YENEEA. This CDR3 reads CASSLGDNFNNEQFF. CDR3 coding DNA: TGTGCCAGCAGCTTAGGGGACAATTTCAACAATGAGCAGTTCTTC. Based on the CDR3 plus reference TRBV11-3 and TRBJ2-1, the full variable domain is EAGVVQSPRYKIIEKKQPVAFWCNPISGHNTLYWYLQNLGQGPELLIRYENEEAVDDSQLPKDRFSAERLKGVDSTLKIQPAELGDSAVYLCASSLGDNFNNEQFFGPGTRLTVL.

The chain employs TRBV10-3 and TRBJ2-3; 15 bases align to TRBD2. V was clipped by 4 bases and J by 3 bases; unmatched bases: 2. The germline CDR1 and CDR2 sequences are ENHRY and SYGVKD. The CDR3 runs to 16 residues. In nucleotides, the CDR3 is TGTGCCATCAGTGGGACTAGCGGGAGGGCGACAGATACGCAGTATTTT. This sequence encodes CAISGTSGRATDTQYF.

Notes on this clone: A junction end diverges from the germline sequence, so it may reflect a read error. This chain joins TRBV6-6 and TRBJ2-3; tentative D call: TRBD1 (5 bases). This CDR3 is built from 11 residues. CDR1 is MNHNY, CDR2 SVGAGI, per germline (reference sequence). The CDR3 loop is CASSQTDAQYF. CDR3 coding DNA: TGTGCCAGCAGCCAGACAGATGCGCAGTATTTT.

The chain carries TRBV5-4 and TRBJ2-7, with 13 bases fitting TRBD2. Germline CDR1 reads SGHNT; CDR2 reads YYREEE (reference sequence). Trimming at V came to 3 bases and at J to 6 bases, leaving 9 bases not matched to a gene. The CDR3 length is 16 residues. The CDR3 is CASSSGTSGVSAEQYF. CDR3 nucleotide sequence: TGTGCCAGCAGCTCCGGGACTAGCGGGGTTTCAGCCGAGCAGTACTTC.

This sequence joins TRBV7-3 and TRBJ2-1, with 11 bases fitting TRBD2. In germline, CDR1 is SGHTA, CDR2 FQGTGA. V was clipped by 3 bases and J by 8 bases; unmatched bases: 9. The CDR3 spans 16 residues. CDR3 amino acids: CASSFSRLAGFDEQFF. The CDR3 region has the DNA TGTGCCAGCAGCTTCTCACGACTAGCGGGGTTCGATGAGCAGTTCTTC.

This clone was detected only once. The rearrangement joins TRBV7-9 to TRBJ1-5; TRBD1 matches at 8 bases. This CDR3 contains 15 residues. The germline V gene has CDR1 SEHNR and CDR2 FQNEAQ (reference sequence). Trimming cost V 3 bases and J 0 bases; bases outside gene matches: 1. The CDR3 region is CASSFGTGSNQPQHF. The CDR3 nucleotides are TGTGCCAGCAGCTTCGGGACAGGTAGCAATCAGCCCCAGCATTTT.

The V call is TRBV28, the J call TRBJ2-7; 10 bases fit TRBD1. Germline V gene lookup returns CDR1 MDHEN and CDR2 SYDVKM. The CDR3 sequence is 15 residues long. The ends lost 5 bases at V and 3 bases at J; junction bases unmatched: 7. CDR3 region: CASSTWTGGIYEQYF. CDR3 nucleotide sequence: TGTGCCAGCAGTACCTGGACAGGGGGGATCTACGAGCAGTACTTC. The whole variable domain, remainder taken from reference TRBV28 and TRBJ2-7, is DVKVTQSSRYLVKRTGEKVFLECVQDMDHENMFWYRQDPGLGLRLIYFSYDVKMKEKGDIPEGYSVSREKKERFSLILESASTNQTSMYLCASSTWTGGIYEQYFGPGTRLTVT.

This rearrangement joins TRBV5-1 to TRBJ2-2; 14 positions match TRBD2. Losses at the gene ends were 4 bases for V and 1 base for J; bases not matched to a gene: 9. CDR3 length equals 19 residues. In germline, CDR1 is SGHRS, CDR2 YFSETQ. In DNA form, the CDR3 reads TGCGCCAGCAGCACCCGACTAGCGGGGGGGCCCGGGAACACCGGGGAGCTGTTTTTT. As protein: CASSTRLAGGPGNTGELFF.

The chain combines TRBV29-1 with TRBJ1-2; unclear D gene. Trimming pared 4 bases from V and 8 bases from J, leaving 11 bases between. The germline CDR1 and CDR2 sequences are SQVTM and ANQGSEA. This CDR3 region has 11 residues. The CDR3 DNA reads TGCAGCGTTGCCGGGTCCGTAGGCTACACCTTC. It codes for CSVAGSVGYTF.

The table lists this clone with a count of one. The chain uses TRBV14 and TRBJ2-1; no firm D call. The CDR3 is 15 residues long. Germline assignment: CDR1 SGHDN and CDR2 FVKESK. V shed 4 bases and J shed 4 bases, with 14 bases lying between them. The CDR3 coding sequence is TGTGCCAGCAGCCTCCTAGTATCTTCTTACAATGAGCAGTTCTTC. Protein product: CASSLLVSSYNEQFF.

This chain links TRBV7-9 with TRBJ1-1; a possible D gene is TRBD1 (6 bases). Trimming shortened V by 6 bases and J by 0 bases, and 14 bases separated the two germline ends. Germline V gene sequence: CDR1 SEHNR, CDR2 FQNEAQ (reference sequence). The CDR3 runs 15 residues. CDR3 in DNA: TGTGCCAGCAGATCACGGACAGAACTGAACACTGAAGCTTTCTTT. It yields the protein CASRSRTELNTEAFF.

The rearrangement links TRBV6-5 to TRBJ2-1; D gene unclear. V lost 0 bases and J 4 bases, leaving 10 bases between the germline ends. Germline loops: CDR1 MNHEY, CDR2 SVGAGI. The length of the CDR3 is 15 residues. The CDR3 loop reads CASSYSSGPYNEQFF. The CDR3 DNA reads as TGTGCCAGCAGTTACTCTTCAGGCCCATACAATGAGCAGTTCTTC.

The genes are TRBV6-5 and TRBJ1-1; D gene unclear. The germline V gene has CDR1 MNHEY and CDR2 SVGAGI. Trimming stripped 2 bases from V and 2 bases from J, with 12 bases between. The CDR3 runs to 15 residues. The CDR3 is CASSYEGAVNTEAFF. For the CDR3, the DNA is TGTGCCAGCAGTTACGAAGGTGCGGTCAACACTGAAGCTTTCTTT.

This chain links TRBV9 with TRBJ1-1; no clear D gene. The V end was cut by 0 bases, the J end by 3 bases, with 6 bases between. The CDR3 is 13 amino acids. The germline CDR1 and CDR2 sequences are SGDLS and YYNGEE. The CDR3 is CASSVGGDTEAFF. The CDR3 coding sequence is TGTGCCAGCAGCGTAGGCGGGGACACTGAAGCTTTCTTT.

This sequence joins TRBV5-1 and TRBJ1-1; perhaps TRBD1 as D (6 bases). CDR1 is SGHRS, CDR2 YFSETQ, per germline. V was shortened by 1 base and J by 7 bases, with 20 bases between the two germline ends. The CDR3 runs to 16 residues. The CDR3 DNA follows: TGCGCCAGCAGCTTGCTACAGGGAGGGATGTTGGTTGAAGCTTTCTTT. This gives the protein CASSLLQGGMLVEAFF.

In its sample, this clone was seen once. The rearrangement uses TRBV5-1 and TRBJ1-2; TRBD1 matches at 10 bases. V lost 2 bases and J lost 7; bases outside the gene matches: 8. The CDR3 consists of 15 residues. Germline assignment: CDR1 SGHRS and CDR2 YFSETQ. The CDR3 DNA sequence: TGCGCCAGCAGCTTACCAGACAGGGGGCGGGGTGGCTACACCTTC. As protein: CASSLPDRGRGGYTF. Supplemented by reference TRBV5-1 and TRBJ1-2, the full variable domain reads KAGVTQTPRYLIKTRGQQVTLSCSPISGHRSVSWYQQTPGQGLQFLFEYFSETQRNKGNFPGRFSGRQFSNSRSEMNVSTLELGDSALYLCASSLPDRGRGGYTFGSGTRLTVV.

The chain joins TRBV15 to TRBJ2-2; D gene uncertain. The CDR3 sequence is 13 residues long. Germline V gene lookup returns CDR1 LNHNV and CDR2 YYDKDF (reference sequence). V lost 2 bases and J lost 4, with 5 bases in between. CDR3 region: CATSRTSTGELFF. CDR3 sequence (DNA): TGTGCCACCAGCAGAACATCCACCGGGGAGCTGTTTTTT.